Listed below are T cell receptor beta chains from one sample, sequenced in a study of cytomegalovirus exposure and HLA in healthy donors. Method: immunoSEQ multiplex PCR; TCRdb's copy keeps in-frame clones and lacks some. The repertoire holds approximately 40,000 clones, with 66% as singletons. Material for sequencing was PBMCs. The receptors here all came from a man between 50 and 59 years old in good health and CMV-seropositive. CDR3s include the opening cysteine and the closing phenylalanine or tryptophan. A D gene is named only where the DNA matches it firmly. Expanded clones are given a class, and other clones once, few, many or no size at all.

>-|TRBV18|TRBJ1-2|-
TGTGCCAGCTCACCACCGACAGAGTCCTATGGCTACACCTTC
CASSPPTESYGYTF
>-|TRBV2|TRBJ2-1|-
TGTGCCAGCAGTGAACAGCCTCGTTCTAGCTCCTACAATGAGCAGTTCTTC
CASSEQPRSSSYNEQFF
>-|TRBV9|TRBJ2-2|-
TGTGCCAGCAGCGCCCAGTTCGACACCGGGGAGCTGTTTTTT
CASSAQFDTGELFF
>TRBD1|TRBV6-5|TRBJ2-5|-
TGTGCCAGCAGGCGGGACAGGGGGAGAGAGACCCAGTACTTC
CASRRDRGRETQYF
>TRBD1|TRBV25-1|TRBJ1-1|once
TGTGCCAGCAGTGGGCGGGACAGATTGAACACTGAAGCTTTCTTT
CASSGRDRLNTEAFF
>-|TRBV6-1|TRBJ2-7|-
TGTGCCAGCAGTGACAGGCTCTACGAGCAGTACTTC
CASSDRLYEQYF
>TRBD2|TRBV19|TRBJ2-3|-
TGTGCCACCCGGGGCGGGGGGCCAGATACGCAGTATTTT
CATRGGGPDTQYF
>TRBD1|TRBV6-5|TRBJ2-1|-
TGTGCCAGCAGTTCACGACAGGGAAGGCAGCAGTTCTTC
CASSSRQGRQQFF
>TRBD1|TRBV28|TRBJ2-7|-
TGTGCCAGCAGCCTAATACAGGGGGCGGCGGACGAGCAGTACTTC
CASSLIQGAADEQYF
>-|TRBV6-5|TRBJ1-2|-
TGTGCCAGCAGTTACTTAGGGGGGGAGTGGGGCTACACCTTC
CASSYLGGEWGYTF
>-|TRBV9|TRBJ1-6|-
TGTGCCAGCAGCTTCACCCCCGGCGGCTATAATTCACCCCTCCACTTT
CASSFTPGGYNSPLHF
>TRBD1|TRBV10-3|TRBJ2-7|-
TGTGCCATCAGTGGCACAGGGGCCTACGAGCAGTACTTC
CAISGTGAYEQYF
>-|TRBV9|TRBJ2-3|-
TGTGCCAGCAGCGCCGGGAGCTTAGATACGCAGTATTTT
CASSAGSLDTQYF
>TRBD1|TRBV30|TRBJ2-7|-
TGTGCCTGGGGGTCGACAGGGGGCTCCTACGAGCAGTACTTC
CAWGSTGGSYEQYF
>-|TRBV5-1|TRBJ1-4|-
TGCGCCAGCAGCTTGCCGTCTACAGCTAGGGGGGAAAAACTGTTTTTT
CASSLPSTARGEKLFF
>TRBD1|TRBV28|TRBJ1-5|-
TGTGCCAGCAGTTTCCCACAGGGGGACTTCCAGCCCCAGCATTTT
CASSFPQGDFQPQHF
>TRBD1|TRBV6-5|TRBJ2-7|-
TGTGCCAGCAGTTACGGGACAGGGAGGGGCTCCTACGAGCAGTACTTC
CASSYGTGRGSYEQYF
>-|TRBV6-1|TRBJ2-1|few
TGTGCCAGCAGTAGAGAGATCAATGAGCAGTTCTTC
CASSREINEQFF
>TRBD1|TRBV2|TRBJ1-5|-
TGTGCCAGCAGCCAGGGGGGCAATCAGCCCCAGCATTTT
CASSQGGNQPQHF
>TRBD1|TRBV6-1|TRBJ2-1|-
TGTGCCAGCAGTTGGACAGGGGGCACTGAGCAGTTCTTC
CASSWTGGTEQFF
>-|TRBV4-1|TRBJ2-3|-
TGCGCCAGCAGCCAAGCTTACAAGGATACGCAGTATTTT
CASSQAYKDTQYF
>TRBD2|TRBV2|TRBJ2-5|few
TGTGCCAGCGGCGGACTAGCGGGGGAACAGACCCAGTACTTC
CASGGLAGEQTQYF
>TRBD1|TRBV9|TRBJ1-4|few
TGTGCCAGCAGCAGCGGACAGGCAACTAATGAAAAACTGTTTTTT
CASSSGQATNEKLFF
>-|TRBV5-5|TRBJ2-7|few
TGTGCCAGCAGCCCGACGATGAGGGACAACTCCTACGAGCAGTACTTC
CASSPTMRDNSYEQYF
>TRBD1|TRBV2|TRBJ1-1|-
TGTGCCAGCAGTCAAGGGTCGGACAGGGCGACCCGGAACACTGAAGCTTTCTTT
CASSQGSDRATRNTEAFF
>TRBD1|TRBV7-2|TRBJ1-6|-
TGTGCCAGCAGCGGCGGGACAGAGAATTCACCCCTCCACTTT
CASSGGTENSPLHF
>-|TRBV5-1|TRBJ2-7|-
TGCGCCAGCAGCTTTGGGGGCGGTTTGGGCGAGCAGTACTTC
CASSFGGGLGEQYF
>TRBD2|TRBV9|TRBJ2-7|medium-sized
TGTGCCAGCAGCCTCGGACTAGCCTACGAGCAGTACTTC
CASSLGLAYEQYF
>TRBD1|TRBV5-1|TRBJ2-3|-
TGCGCCAGCAGCACGGGACAGGAAAGGTCAGATACGCAGTATTTT
CASSTGQERSDTQYF
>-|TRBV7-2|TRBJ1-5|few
TGTGCCAGCAGCAAAGACACCTTCAATCAGCCCCAGCATTTT
CASSKDTFNQPQHF
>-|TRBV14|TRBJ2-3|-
TGTGCCAGCAGCCAAGCAAGCACAGATACGCAGTATTTT
CASSQASTDTQYF
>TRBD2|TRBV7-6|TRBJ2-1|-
TGTGCCAGCAGCTTAGCGGAAAAGGGTGCGGGGGAGCACGCCCGATACAATGAGCAGTTCTTC
CASSLAEKGAGEHARYNEQFF
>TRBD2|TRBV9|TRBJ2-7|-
TGTGCCAGCAGCGCAACCGGGACTAGCTCCTTCGAGCAGTACTTC
CASSATGTSSFEQYF
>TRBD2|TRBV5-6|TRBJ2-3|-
TGTGCCAGCAGCTTGGCTAGCGGGGGGGCAGATACGCAGTATTTT
CASSLASGGADTQYF
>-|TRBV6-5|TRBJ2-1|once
TGTGCCAGCAGTTATCAGGTTTTATCCTACAATGAGCAGTTCTTC
CASSYQVLSYNEQFF
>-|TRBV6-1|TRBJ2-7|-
TGTGCCAGCAGTGAAGTTCGGTCTTACGAGCAGTACTTC
CASSEVRSYEQYF
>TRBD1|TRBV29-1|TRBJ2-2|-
TGCAGCGTTGTAGACAGGGCCGCCGGGGAGCTGTTTTTT
CSVVDRAAGELFF
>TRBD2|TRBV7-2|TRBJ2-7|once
TGTGCCAGCAGCCTCGGCGGGGGGGCCTACGAGCAGTACTTC
CASSLGGGAYEQYF
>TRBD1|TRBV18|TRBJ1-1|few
TGTGCCAGCTCCACAGGGGAGAACACTGAAGCTTTCTTT
CASSTGENTEAFF
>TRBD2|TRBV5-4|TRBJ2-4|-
TGTGCCAGCAGCCAGGACTTAAGCGGGGGGGCGTCGAACATTCAGTACTTC
CASSQDLSGGASNIQYF
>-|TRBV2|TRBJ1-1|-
TGTGCCAGCAGTGAAAGGGGGGGTTCGAACACTGAAGCTTTCTTT
CASSERGGSNTEAFF
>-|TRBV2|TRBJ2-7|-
TGTGCCAGCAGGTCAACAGGGTTTTTATACTTC
CASRSTGFLYF
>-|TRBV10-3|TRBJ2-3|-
TGTGCCATCAGCGGAACCTTGACAGGTTTCACCGGCACAGATACGCAGTATTTT
CAISGTLTGFTGTDTQYF
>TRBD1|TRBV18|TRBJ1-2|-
TGTGCCAGCTCACTATGGACAGGGGACTATGGCTACACCTTC
CASSLWTGDYGYTF
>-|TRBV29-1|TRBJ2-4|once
TGCAGCGTTGAAAGTCAGGGTGACATTCAGTACTTC
CSVESQGDIQYF
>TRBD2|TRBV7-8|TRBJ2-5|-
TGTGCCAGCAGCTTACAAGCGGGGGGACAGACCCAGTACTTC
CASSLQAGGQTQYF
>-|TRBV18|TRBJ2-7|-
TGTGCCAGCTCGTTCCGGGACTCCTACGAGCAGTACTTC
CASSFRDSYEQYF
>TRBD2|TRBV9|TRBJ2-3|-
TGTGCCAGCAGCGTAGCCGCGGGGGGGACAGATACGCAGTATTTT
CASSVAAGGTDTQYF
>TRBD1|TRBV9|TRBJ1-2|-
TGTGCCAGCAGCGCCAGTTTGACAGGGGATGGTGGCTACACCTTC
CASSASLTGDGGYTF
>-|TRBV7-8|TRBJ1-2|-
TGTGCCAGCAGCTTAGCCGCGGGGGCAGGCTATGGCTACACCTTC
CASSLAAGAGYGYTF
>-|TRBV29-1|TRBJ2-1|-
TGCAGCGTTCTCTGGCCCTACAATGAGCAGTTCTTC
CSVLWPYNEQFF
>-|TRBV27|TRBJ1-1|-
TGTGCCAGCAGTTTATTTACAACAGGGAACACTGAAGCTTTCTTT
CASSLFTTGNTEAFF
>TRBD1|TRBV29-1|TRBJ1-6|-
TGCAACGTGAGACAGGGGTATAATTCACCCCTCCACTTT
CNVRQGYNSPLHF
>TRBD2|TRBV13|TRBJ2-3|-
TGTGCCAGCAGCTTAGCGGGGGGGCCCGCAGATACGCAGTATTTT
CASSLAGGPADTQYF
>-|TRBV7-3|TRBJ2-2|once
TGTGCCAGCAGCCCTAACACCGGGGAGCTGTTTTTT
CASSPNTGELFF
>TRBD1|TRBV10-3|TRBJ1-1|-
TGTGCCATCAGTGATCGGGGACAGGGAGCTGAAGCTTTCTTT
CAISDRGQGAEAFF
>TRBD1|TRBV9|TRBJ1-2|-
TGTGCCAGCAGCGTAGGGACAGGGGGCGCATCAGGCTACACCTTC
CASSVGTGGASGYTF
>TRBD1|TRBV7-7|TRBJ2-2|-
TGTGCCAGCAGCGTAGACAGGGCGAACACCGGGGAGCTGTTTTTT
CASSVDRANTGELFF
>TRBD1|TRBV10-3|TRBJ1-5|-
TGTGCCATCAGTGCCGCCGGGACAGCGTATAGCAATCAGCCCCAGCATTTT
CAISAAGTAYSNQPQHF